These 29 T cell receptor beta chains were sequenced from one sample in a study of shared clonotypes between healthy human individuals. The protocol was immunoSEQ multiplex PCR, while the TCRdb copy is restricted to in-frame clones and leaves out a portion. The sample carries about 1 million clones, about 75% recorded once. Sequencing used memory CD4+ T cells sorted from blood. The subset here: CD45RA-negative fraction. These receptor sequences come from a man aged 18 to 35 in good health.

This rearrangement joins TRBV5-8 to TRBJ2-2, with 7 bases aligning to TRBD2. Per the germline V gene, CDR1 is SGHTS and CDR2 is YDEGEE. The CDR3 length is 16 residues. The V segment lost 4 bases and the J segment 2 bases; nucleotides outside the gene matches: 8. Written as DNA, the CDR3 is TGTGCCAGCAGCCCCCGTGGGGACTATAACACCGGGGAGCTGTTTTTT. Protein: CASSPRGDYNTGELFF.

As concerns this clone: The same CDR3 can be traced to other DNA sequences in this sample. The chain combines TRBV11-2 with TRBJ2-5, with D perhaps TRBD2 (6 bases). The V gene lost 4 bases and the J gene lost 2 bases, with 8 bases spanning the gap. Germline V gives CDR1 SGHAT, CDR2 FQNNGV. The CDR3 loop spans 13 amino acids. CDR3 sequence (DNA): TGTGCCAGCAGCTCCGCGGGGCAAGAGACCCAGTACTTC. It codes for CASSSAGQETQYF.

This clone was observed a handful of times. The chain employs TRBV4-1 and TRBJ2-3, with 8 bases fitting TRBD1. Germline-derived CDR1 and CDR2 are MGHRA and YSYEKL. This CDR3 has 17 amino acids. Trimming removed 0 bases from V and 3 bases from J; junction bases left unmatched: 8. CDR3 sequence: CASSQDSGQGPTDTQYF. Written as DNA, the CDR3 is TGCGCCAGCAGCCAAGATAGCGGACAGGGACCAACAGATACGCAGTATTTT.

This chain connects TRBV7-6 to TRBJ1-2; weak D call: TRBD1 (5 bases). This CDR3 has 15 residues. V dropped 2 bases and J dropped 0 bases, with 10 bases sitting between them. CDR1 and CDR2 from the germline V gene are SGHVS and FNYEAQ. The CDR3 sequence: CASSLIGGANYGYTF. The CDR3 DNA reads as TGTGCCAGCAGCTTAATTGGGGGTGCTAACTATGGCTACACCTTC.

V usage is TRBV30 and J usage is TRBJ1-2, with 8 bases that match TRBD1. CDR1 and CDR2 (germline): GTSNPN, SVGIG (reference sequence). J was trimmed by 2 bases and V by 1 base; bases with no gene match: 3. CDR3 size: 14 residues. CDR3 amino acids: CAWSGTGRNYGYTF. CDR3 in DNA: TGTGCCTGGAGTGGGACAGGGAGGAACTATGGCTACACCTTC.

V is TRBV7-2 and J is TRBJ2-7; 9 bases align to TRBD2. This CDR3 comprises 12 residues. V dropped 5 bases and J dropped 7; count of bases not matched to a gene: 3. Per the germline V gene, CDR1 is SGHTA and CDR2 is FQGNSA. This chain's CDR3 is CASSLLAGEQYF. In DNA, the CDR3 is TGTGCCAGCAGCCTTCTAGCGGGAGAGCAGTACTTC.

The rearrangement joins TRBV25-1 to TRBJ2-2, with a tentative D call TRBD2 (6 bases). Looked up from germline, CDR1 is MGHDK and CDR2 is SYGVNS. The CDR3 covers 15 residues. V lost 4 bases, J lost 5 bases, and 14 bases lay in between. The CDR3 reads CASSVSGRATGELFF. The CDR3 DNA is TGTGCCAGCAGTGTTTCCGGGAGAGCTACCGGGGAGCTGTTTTTT.

This clone was observed a handful of times. The rearrangement joins TRBV12-5 to TRBJ1-2; D is perhaps TRBD1 (5 bases). Between the trimmed V and J ends, which lost 4 bases and 4 bases, there was a span of 13 bases. In germline, CDR1 is LGHNT, CDR2 FRNRAP. The CDR3 spans 14 residues. CDR3: CASGSTAPFYGYTF. The CDR3 region has the DNA TGTGCTAGTGGTTCGACAGCGCCGTTCTATGGCTACACCTTC.

The gene calls are TRBV9 and TRBJ2-1, with D tentatively TRBD1 or TRBD2 (6 bases each). Germline CDR1 reads SGDLS; CDR2 reads YYNGEE. This CDR3 has 16 amino acids. The ends were cut back, 0 bases at V and 0 bases at J, with 10 bases in the middle. CDR3: CASSVGGASSYNEQFF. DNA of the CDR3: TGTGCCAGCAGCGTAGGGGGGGCCAGCTCCTACAATGAGCAGTTCTTC.

The chain couples TRBV25-1 to TRBJ2-1; 15 bases are a match to TRBD2. The germline CDR1 and CDR2 sequences are MGHDK and SYGVNS. This CDR3 has 17 residues. The V and J ends lost 10 bases and 12 bases, in that order; junction bases with no gene match: 19. This CDR3 reads CAIWTSGGVPPKHGQFF. The DNA of the CDR3 is TGTGCCATCTGGACTAGCGGGGGGGTCCCCCCAAAACACGGGCAGTTCTTC. The whole variable domain, filled in from reference TRBV25-1 and TRBJ2-1, reads EADIYQTPRYLVIGTGKKITLECSQTMGHDKMYWYQQDPGMELHLIHYSYGVNSTEKGDLSSESTVSRIRTEHFPLTLESARPSHTSQYLCAIWTSGGVPPKHGQFFGPGTRLTVL.

In its sample, this clone was seen once. Only one base separates this from a far larger clonotype, so it likely reflects a read error. The V call is TRBV6-5, the J call TRBJ2-4, with 7 bases lining up with TRBD2. Trimming removed 6 bases from V and 6 bases from J; junction bases left unmatched: 5. This CDR3 has 13 amino acids. Germline V lookup: CDR1 MNHEY, CDR2 SVGAGI. This CDR3 is CASRSGARNIQYF. The CDR3 nucleotides are TGTGCCAGCAGGAGCGGGGCCCGAAACATTCAGTACTTC.

This clone was seen at least ten times. CDR3 nucleotides: TGTGCCATCAGTGGTGGGGGGACTACGAGCACCGGGGAGCTGTTTTTT. It yields the protein CAISGGGTTSTGELFF. V gene TRBV10-3 combines with J gene TRBJ2-2, with 7 bases identical to TRBD2. This CDR3 has 16 amino acids. V was pared by 4 bases and J by 4 bases, with 9 bases of the junction left unmatched. In germline, CDR1 is ENHRY, CDR2 SYGVKD.

The chain joins TRBV5-1 to TRBJ2-5; 11 bases match TRBD1. The germline CDR1 and CDR2 sequences are SGHRS and YFSETQ. V dropped 4 bases and J dropped 2; count of bases not matched to a gene: 7. This CDR3 spans 16 amino acids. The CDR3 coding sequence is TGCGCCAGCAGCATGGGACAGGGGGAGATACAAGAGACCCAGTACTTC. Amino acids: CASSMGQGEIQETQYF. The full variable domain, rest sourced from reference TRBV5-1 and TRBJ2-5, is KAGVTQTPRYLIKTRGQQVTLSCSPISGHRSVSWYQQTPGQGLQFLFEYFSETQRNKGNFPGRFSGRQFSNSRSEMNVSTLELGDSALYLCASSMGQGEIQETQYFGPGTRLLVL.

The chain couples TRBV28 to TRBJ2-5; D ambiguous. The V end was cut by 2 bases, the J end by 4 bases, with 11 bases between. This CDR3 region has 14 residues. In germline, CDR1 is MDHEN, CDR2 SYDVKM. The CDR3 DNA sequence: TGTGCCAGCAGTTTACAGTCTCTCGGAGAGACCCAGTACTTC. This gives the protein CASSLQSLGETQYF. The full variable domain, completed using reference TRBV28 and TRBJ2-5, is DVKVTQSSRYLVKRTGEKVFLECVQDMDHENMFWYRQDPGLGLRLIYFSYDVKMKEKGDIPEGYSVSREKKERFSLILESASTNQTSMYLCASSLQSLGETQYFGPGTRLLVL.

The V call is TRBV7-2, the J call TRBJ2-3, with TRBD1 as a possible D gene (5 bases). Trimming removed 5 bases from V and 2 bases from J, with 17 bases in between. Germline CDR1 SGHTA, CDR2 FQGNSA. This CDR3 has 16 residues. CDR3 protein: CASSLQAGSHTDTQYF. In nucleotides, the CDR3 is TGTGCCAGCAGCCTGCAGGCAGGGTCCCACACAGATACGCAGTATTTT.

This clone occurred a few times. This chain connects TRBV6-1 to TRBJ2-7; D uncertain. The V and J ends lost 6 bases and 6 bases respectively, with 15 bases between them. CDR1 is MNHNS and CDR2 is SASEGT in the germline V gene. This CDR3 is built from 13 residues. In DNA form, the CDR3 reads TGTGCCAGCAGGTGGGTGCCGGCATCCGAGCAGTACTTC. Its translation: CASRWVPASEQYF.

The CDR3 spells CASSSTQVFSGNTIYF. The CDR3 DNA is TGTGCCAGCAGCTCAACACAGGTGTTCTCTGGAAACACCATATATTTT. V usage is TRBV7-2 and J usage is TRBJ1-3; a weak D match, TRBD1 (5 bases). Germline V CDR1 and CDR2: SGHTA, FQGNSA. The CDR3 contains 16 residues. Between the trimmed V and J ends, which lost 4 bases and 0 bases, there was a span of 13 bases.

V and J are TRBV30 and TRBJ2-5, with D perhaps TRBD1 or TRBD2 (5 bases each). Germline V gene sequence: CDR1 GTSNPN, CDR2 SVGIG (reference sequence). This CDR3 has 13 amino acids. V lost 4 bases and J lost 4, with 13 bases in between. This CDR3 is CAWTNGAAETQYF. The DNA for the CDR3 is TGTGCCTGGACAAACGGGGCGGCAGAGACCCAGTACTTC.

Turning to this clone: Other nucleotide sequences in the sample specify the same CDR3. The V and J genes are TRBV19 and TRBJ1-5; TRBD1 matches 7 bases. There are 15 residues in the CDR3. Germline V gene sequence: CDR1 LNHDA, CDR2 SQIVND (reference sequence). The V gene end was trimmed by 8 bases and the J gene end by 4 bases; junction bases not matched to a gene: 11. The chain's CDR3 is CASSSSGTANQPQHF. The CDR3 bases are TGTGCCAGTTCCTCCAGCGGGACAGCTAATCAGCCCCAGCATTTT.

About this clone itself: The sample carries other DNA sequences with the same CDR3. This chain connects TRBV11-3 to TRBJ2-1, with 7 bases aligning to TRBD2. V shed 5 bases and J 7 bases; nucleotides not matched to a gene: 2. The CDR3 runs 12 residues. The V gene's germline CDR1 is SGHNT and CDR2 YENEEA. This CDR3 reads CASSGLGNEQFF. CDR3 coding DNA: TGTGCCAGCAGCGGACTAGGAAATGAGCAGTTCTTC.

The V and J genes are TRBV2 and TRBJ1-2; D unclear. The V gene lost 1 base and the J gene lost 4 bases, with 13 bases spanning the gap. The CDR3 is 15 amino acids. Germline loops: CDR1 SNHLY, CDR2 FYNNEI. This chain's CDR3 is CASSEVRVPSYGYTF. The CDR3, as DNA: TGTGCCAGCAGTGAAGTCCGTGTCCCCAGCTATGGCTACACCTTC.

This chain links TRBV28 with TRBJ1-3, with no clear D. This CDR3 contains 14 residues. The V gene's germline CDR1 is MDHEN and CDR2 SYDVKM. Trimming left V 8 bases short and J 1 base short, with 12 bases between. CDR3 in amino acids: CASVPEGSGNTIYF. In nucleotides, the CDR3 is TGTGCCAGCGTCCCCGAGGGTTCTGGAAACACCATATATTTT.

CDR3 loop: CASSLGELASYEQYF. The CDR3 nucleotides read TGTGCCAGCAGCTTAGGGGAACTAGCGAGCTACGAGCAGTACTTC. This chain links TRBV7-2 with TRBJ2-7, with TRBD2 identical over 7 bases. Germline CDR1 and CDR2: SGHTA and FQGNSA. The CDR3 has 15 amino acids. V trimming: 1 base; J trimming: 3 bases; junction bases outside the gene matches: 6.

This sequence joins TRBV7-3 and TRBJ2-1, with TRBD2 identical over 9 bases. The CDR3 length is 17 residues. The V gene's germline CDR1 is SGHTA and CDR2 FQGTGA. J gave up 6 bases and V 5 bases, and 14 bases lay outside the gene matches. CDR3 sequence: CASSPAAGAGGPNEQFF. The CDR3 DNA reads TGTGCCAGCAGCCCCGCCGCAGGAGCGGGGGGCCCCAATGAGCAGTTCTTC.

V and J are TRBV7-6 and TRBJ2-1; TRBD2 aligns across 10 bases. The V and J ends lost 2 bases and 0 bases, in that order; junction bases with no gene match: 4. This CDR3 is 17 amino acids long. Germline V gene data show CDR1 as SGHVS and CDR2 as FNYEAQ. DNA for the CDR3: TGTGCCAGCAGCTTATGGTCTAGCGGGAGCTCCTACAATGAGCAGTTCTTC. It specifies CASSLWSSGSSYNEQFF.

The chain recombines TRBV10-2 with TRBJ1-6; D is unclear. The CDR3 has 19 residues. The germline CDR1 and CDR2 sequences are WSHSY and SAAADI. V lost 1 base, J lost 8 bases, and 24 bases lay in between. The CDR3 spells CASSEWYIVLGESDSPLHF. CDR3 nucleotide sequence: TGCGCCAGCAGTGAGTGGTACATAGTATTGGGTGAGTCCGATTCACCCCTCCACTTT.

The J gene is TRBJ1-3, the V gene TRBV6-1; weak D call: TRBD1 (6 bases). Per the germline V gene, CDR1 is MNHNS and CDR2 is SASEGT. The CDR3 consists of 15 residues. Between the trimmed V and J ends, which lost 9 bases and 4 bases, there was a span of 19 bases. CDR3 bases: TGTGCCAGTAACAGGGCTCATGTTTCCGGAAACACCATATATTTT. Its translation is CASNRAHVSGNTIYF.

A single count supports this clone. The rearrangement uses TRBV29-1 and TRBJ1-1, with D possibly matching TRBD1 (5 bases). Deletions cut 2 bases from V and 8 bases from J, with 9 bases between. The CDR3 runs 11 residues. The germline gives CDR1 SQVTM, CDR2 ANQGSEA. The CDR3 sequence is CSVESPGEAFF. The CDR3 DNA reads TGCAGCGTTGAATCCCCAGGGGAAGCTTTCTTT.

The J gene is TRBJ2-7, the V gene TRBV4-3, with D tentatively TRBD2 (5 bases). Germline CDR1 reads LGHNA; CDR2 reads YSLEER. The V end lost 0 bases, the J end lost 3 bases, and 12 bases lay between the germline ends. There are 15 residues in the CDR3. The CDR3 coding sequence is TGCGCCAGCAGCCAAGATTACGGGGTGTTCTACGAGCAGTACTTC. This gives the protein CASSQDYGVFYEQYF.